Presented here are 4 T cell receptor beta chains from one specimen sequenced in a study of siplizumab effects on memory and regulatory T cells. The protocol was immunoSEQ multiplex PCR, while the TCRdb copy is restricted to in-frame clones and leaves out a portion. The data hold over 100,000 clones, with 92% observed a single time. Material for sequencing was CD4+ T cells sorted from blood. All receptors come from a human donor in good health.

The chain uses TRBV14 and TRBJ2-7; D gene unclear. CDR1 is SGHDN, CDR2 FVKESK, per germline. CDR3 length equals 15 residues. With 0 bases removed from V and 2 bases from J, the gap between germline ends came to 11 bases. The CDR3 coding sequence is TGTGCCAGCAGCCAAGATTTGGGCAGTCCCTACGAGCAGTACTTC. Translating it yields CASSQDLGSPYEQYF.

The chain carries TRBV19 and TRBJ1-5; D not certain. Germline CDR1 reads LNHDA; CDR2 reads SQIVND (reference sequence). The CDR3 is made up of 14 amino acids. Deletions cut 7 bases from V and 3 bases from J, with 13 bases between. CDR3 in DNA: TGTGCCAGTATGTCGGCTGCTTACAATCAGCCCCAGCATTTT. Translation gives CASMSAAYNQPQHF. The full variable domain, in which reference TRBV19 and TRBJ1-5 provide the parts outside the CDR3, is DGGITQSPKYLFRKEGQNVTLSCEQNLNHDAMYWYRQDPGQGLRLIYYSQIVNDFQKGDIAEGYSVSREKKESFPLTVTSAQKNPTAFYLCASMSAAYNQPQHFGDGTRLSIL.

The V gene is TRBV27, the J gene TRBJ1-6; tentatively, D is TRBD1 (6 bases). V shed 6 bases and J shed 9 bases, with 12 bases lying between them. CDR1 MNHEY and CDR2 SMNVEV come from the germline V gene (reference sequence). The CDR3 loop spans 13 amino acids. The DNA of the CDR3 is TGTGCCAGCAGATTCGACAGGATTTCACCCCTCCACTTT. Translation: CASRFDRISPLHF.

The CDR3 DNA is TGTGCCAGTAGCCCACGGGGGCGGGGCTCCTACAATGAGCAGTTCTTC. Translated, it gives CASSPRGRGSYNEQFF. The gene calls are TRBV19 and TRBJ2-1; tentatively, D is TRBD1 or TRBD2 (6 bases each). CDR3 length: 16 residues. Germline-derived CDR1 and CDR2 are LNHDA and SQIVND (reference sequence). Trimming took 6 bases from V and 0 from J, leaving 15 bases between them.